Below are 26 T cell receptor beta chains sequenced from a single sample in a study of blood T cell repertoires in COVID-19. Generated by immunoSEQ multiplex PCR, the TCRdb table keeps only in-frame clones and is missing some. This table has 35,000 to 50,000 clones, around 90% appearing once. Sequencing used peripheral blood. All receptors come from a man in his fifties or sixties with acute or convalescent COVID-19.

The V and J genes are TRBV29-1 and TRBJ2-5; 7 bases map to TRBD2. Germline trimming cut 4 bases from V and 2 bases from J; bases unmatched to any gene: 4. Germline V lookup: CDR1 SQVTM, CDR2 ANQGSEA. The CDR3 length is 13 residues. CDR3 DNA: TGCAGCGTTGGGGGAGGGTCTCAAGAGACCCAGTACTTC. Translating gives CSVGGGSQETQYF.

This chain links TRBV3-1 (or the pseudogene TRBV3-2) with TRBJ1-5; D gene uncertain. The CDR3 runs 13 residues. V lost 1 base to trimming and J lost 7 bases, with 8 bases between them. CDR1 LGHDT and CDR2 YNNKEL come from the germline V gene (reference sequence). CDR3 coding DNA: TGTGCCAGCAGCCAAGCTGAGAGACAGCCCCAGCATTTT. Translated, it gives CASSQAERQPQHF.

This clone was recorded once. V gene TRBV5-1 combines with J gene TRBJ1-6, with 9 bases matching TRBD1. Trimming at V came to 1 base and at J to 6 bases, leaving 11 bases not matched to a gene. CDR3 size: 18 residues. Germline CDR1 SGHRS, CDR2 YFSETQ. CDR3 coding DNA: TGCGCCAGCAGCTTGACGAGTGGGCCGGGACAGGGTAATTCACCCCTCCACTTT. It specifies CASSLTSGPGQGNSPLHF.

This chain links TRBV3-1 (or the pseudogene TRBV3-2) with TRBJ1-2, with D perhaps matching TRBD1 (6 bases). Germline V gene sequence: CDR1 LGHDT, CDR2 YNNKEL (reference sequence). V was shortened by 3 bases and J by 4 bases, with 9 bases between the two germline ends. This CDR3 region has 13 residues. The CDR3 reads CASSHGTPYGYTF. The CDR3 DNA sequence: TGTGCCAGCAGCCATGGGACACCCTATGGCTACACCTTC.

The V gene is TRBV4-1, the J gene TRBJ2-2; the D is unclear. CDR3 length: 15 residues. Germline assignment: CDR1 MGHRA and CDR2 YSYEKL. V lost 6 bases and J 0 bases, leaving 11 bases between the germline ends. The CDR3 region has the DNA TGCGCCAGCAGTCTTAGCAGCGCGAACACCGGGGAGCTGTTTTTT. Protein product: CASSLSSANTGELFF.

The chain uses TRBV30 and TRBJ2-7; maybe TRBD2 (6 bases). The length of the CDR3 is 11 residues. Trimming cost V 2 bases and J 11 bases, with 13 bases left between them. Per the germline V gene, CDR1 is GTSNPN and CDR2 is SVGIG (reference sequence). CDR3 sequence: CAWSLGPGEYF. In nucleotides, the CDR3 is TGTGCCTGGAGTTTGGGTCCGGGGGAGTACTTC.

This chain joins TRBV10-3 and TRBJ2-3, with 9 bases aligning to TRBD2. This CDR3 comprises 17 residues. Germline CDR1 is ENHRY and CDR2 is SYGVKD. Trimming took 6 bases from V and 3 from J; bases not matched to a gene: 13. CDR3 region: CAISSGGGAKGTDTQYF. The CDR3 DNA follows: TGTGCCATCAGCTCTGGCGGGGGGGCTAAGGGGACAGATACGCAGTATTTT.

DNA for the CDR3: TGTGCCAGCAGCGACCGGACAGGGGCGGTTGAAAAACTGTTTTTT. Amino acids: CASSDRTGAVEKLFF. This sequence joins TRBV9 and TRBJ1-4, with 9 positions matching TRBD1. Trimming at V came to 3 bases and at J to 7 bases, leaving 7 bases not matched to a gene. Germline V CDR1 and CDR2: SGDLS, YYNGEE. CDR3 size: 15 residues. The full variable domain, with the rest looked up from reference TRBV9 and TRBJ1-4, is DSGVTQTPKHLITATGQRVTLRCSPRSGDLSVYWYQQSLDQGLQFLIQYYNGEERAKGNILERFSAQQFPDLHSELNLSSLELGDSALYFCASSDRTGAVEKLFFGSGTQLSVL.

The chain combines TRBV7-2 with TRBJ1-2; D may be TRBD1 (5 bases). Trimming left V 3 bases short and J 8 bases short, with 7 bases between. The germline V gene encodes CDR1 SGHTA and CDR2 FQGNSA. The CDR3 extends over 11 amino acids. The CDR3 protein is CASSLGGGYTF. CDR3 bases: TGTGCCAGCAGCTTGGGGGGAGGCTACACCTTC.

The gene calls are TRBV4-3 and TRBJ2-3; 15 bases align to TRBD2. With 0 bases clipped from V and 4 bases from J, the junction kept 2 bases outside the gene matches. Per the germline V gene, CDR1 is LGHNA and CDR2 is YSLEER. This CDR3 has 17 amino acids. CDR3 sequence: CASSQDGLAGGADTQYF. CDR3 coding DNA: TGCGCCAGCAGCCAAGACGGACTAGCGGGGGGGGCAGATACGCAGTATTTT.

The rearrangement uses TRBV5-1 and TRBJ2-1; TRBD2 matches 11 bases. This CDR3 spans 14 amino acids. The germline V gene encodes CDR1 SGHRS and CDR2 YFSETQ. The V and J ends lost 5 bases and 13 bases, in that order; junction bases with no gene match: 11. This chain's CDR3 is CASSYRLAGSLQFF. In DNA form, the CDR3 reads TGCGCCAGCAGTTACCGACTAGCGGGGTCCTTACAGTTCTTC.

The V and J genes are TRBV12-3 or TRBV12-4 and TRBJ1-5; D is possibly TRBD1 (6 bases). CDR3 length: 12 residues. Trimming shortened V by 7 bases and J by 6 bases, and 10 bases separated the two germline ends. The CDR3 protein is CASKRGSQPQHF. In nucleotides, the CDR3 is TGTGCCAGCAAAAGGGGGAGTCAGCCCCAGCATTTT.

This sequence joins TRBV7-9 and TRBJ1-2; 10 bases align to TRBD1. CDR3 length: 14 residues. Per germline, CDR1 SEHNR and CDR2 FQNEAQ (reference sequence). V was pared by 1 base and J by 7 bases, with 3 bases of the junction left unmatched. CDR3: CASSLGQGAGGYTF. The CDR3 coding sequence is TGTGCCAGCAGCTTAGGACAGGGGGCTGGTGGCTACACCTTC.

This chain joins TRBV19 and TRBJ2-7, with D possibly TRBD2 on 5 matching bases. Germline CDR1 reads LNHDA; CDR2 reads SQIVND (reference sequence). The CDR3 loop spans 18 amino acids. Trimming left V 0 bases short and J 2 bases short, with 20 bases between. For the CDR3, the DNA is TGTGCCAGTAGTATAGAACATCCGGACTCCCTGCTCCCCTACGAGCAGTACTTC. Amino acid sequence: CASSIEHPDSLLPYEQYF.

The chain joins TRBV6-2 or TRBV6-3 to TRBJ2-3; 9 positions match TRBD2. The V gene's germline CDR1 is MNHEY and CDR2 SVGEGT. V was clipped by 5 bases and J by 1 base; unmatched bases: 10. This CDR3 spans 17 amino acids. DNA of the CDR3: TGTGCCAGCAGTGACCCAGTTGCGGGGGGGGGCACAGATACGCAGTATTTT. Its translation is CASSDPVAGGGTDTQYF.

This clone showed up just once. V gene TRBV7-2 combines with J gene TRBJ1-6; D might be TRBD1 (6 bases). The germline CDR1 and CDR2 sequences are SGHTA and FQGNSA. This CDR3 contains 13 residues. V shed 4 bases and J shed 7 bases, with 8 bases lying between them. The CDR3 DNA follows: TGTGCCAGCAGCTCCGGACAGAATTCACCCCTCCACTTT. Translating it yields CASSSGQNSPLHF.

This sequence joins TRBV24-1 and TRBJ1-5; 7 bases are a match to TRBD1. Germline lookup yields CDR1 KGHDR and CDR2 SFDVKD. V was clipped by 4 bases and J by 5 bases; unmatched bases: 1. The CDR3 is 13 residues long. The CDR3 sequence is CATSDRGDQPQHF. For the CDR3, the DNA is TGTGCCACCAGTGACAGGGGGGATCAGCCCCAGCATTTT.

V usage is TRBV3-1 (or the pseudogene TRBV3-2) and J usage is TRBJ1-6; D is unresolved. The CDR3 has 14 residues. The germline gives CDR1 LGHDT, CDR2 YNNKEL (reference sequence). Trimming took off 3 bases at V and 6 bases at J, with 9 bases between the two ends. CDR3 DNA sequence: TGTGCCAGCAGCCACACCTCGGGTAATTCACCCCTCCACTTT. Its protein product is CASSHTSGNSPLHF.

This chain joins TRBV7-6 and TRBJ2-3, with 8 positions matching TRBD2. The V and J ends lost 5 bases and 0 bases, in that order; junction bases with no gene match: 1. The CDR3 loop spans 14 amino acids. Germline values: CDR1 SGHVS, CDR2 FNYEAQ. CDR3 sequence (DNA): TGTGCCAGCAGCGGACTAGCAAGCACAGATACGCAGTATTTT. Protein sequence: CASSGLASTDTQYF.

The chain links TRBV30 to TRBJ1-2; D is undetermined. The CDR3 totals 16 residues. Trimming cost V 3 bases and J 4 bases, with 21 bases left between them. Germline V gene data show CDR1 as GTSNPN and CDR2 as SVGIG (reference sequence). CDR3 sequence (DNA): TGTGCCTGGAGCCGTGTGCGAGGGCGCATAGGCTATGGCTACACCTTC. Amino acid sequence: CAWSRVRGRIGYGYTF. The variable domain in full, with the rest retrieved from reference TRBV30 and TRBJ1-2, is SQTIHQWPATLVQPVGSPLSLECTVEGTSNPNLYWYRQAAGRGLQLLFYSVGIGQISSEVPQNLSASRPQDRQFILSSKKLLLSDSGFYLCAWSRVRGRIGYGYTFGSGTRLTVV.

The chain carries TRBV13 and TRBJ2-1, with a possible D match to TRBD1 (6 bases). Germline lookup yields CDR1 PRHDT and CDR2 FYEKMQ (reference sequence). Trimming shortened V by 4 bases and J by 3 bases, and 10 bases separated the two germline ends. The CDR3 consists of 14 residues. This chain's CDR3 is CASSSQGNYNEQFF. CDR3 nucleotides: TGTGCCAGCAGCTCCCAGGGGAACTACAATGAGCAGTTCTTC.

The chain employs TRBV5-6 and TRBJ2-7; 11 nucleotides align to TRBD2. The CDR3 covers 15 residues. J gave up 0 bases and V 4 bases, and 3 bases lay outside the gene matches. Germline CDR1 is SGHDT and CDR2 is YYEEEE. The CDR3 DNA reads TGTGCCAGCAGCCCCGGACTAGCGGGCTCCTACGAGCAGTACTTC. Residues: CASSPGLAGSYEQYF.

V is TRBV30 and J is TRBJ1-1, with D unresolved. Germline-derived CDR1 and CDR2 are GTSNPN and SVGIG (reference sequence). This CDR3 region has 13 residues. Trimming cost V 0 bases and J 1 base, with 6 bases left between them. CDR3 nucleotides: TGTGCCTGGAGTGTAAACAAGAACACTGAAGCTTTCTTT. Translation gives CAWSVNKNTEAFF. Filled out from reference TRBV30 and TRBJ1-1, the complete variable domain reads SQTIHQWPATLVQPVGSPLSLECTVEGTSNPNLYWYRQAAGRGLQLLFYSVGIGQISSEVPQNLSASRPQDRQFILSSKKLLLSDSGFYLCAWSVNKNTEAFFGQGTRLTVV.

V and J are TRBV28 and TRBJ1-1; TRBD1 matches 8 bases. The junction had 12 bases not matched to a gene; V was cut back by 7 bases and J by 5 bases. Germline V gives CDR1 MDHEN, CDR2 SYDVKM. The CDR3 totals 15 residues. The CDR3 nucleotides read TGTGCCAGCACCTCCCATGGACAGGGCGATACTGAAGCTTTCTTT. This encodes CASTSHGQGDTEAFF.

The chain employs TRBV5-1 and TRBJ2-7; no definite D call. The germline V gene has CDR1 SGHRS and CDR2 YFSETQ. The V end lost 6 bases, the J end lost 0 bases, and 10 bases lay between the germline ends. CDR3 size: 13 residues. The CDR3 sequence is CASKPLSSYEQYF. The CDR3 region has the DNA TGCGCCAGCAAACCCTTGAGCTCCTACGAGCAGTACTTC.

This rearrangement joins TRBV24-1 to TRBJ2-7; TRBD1 might be the D (6 bases). The CDR3 contains 13 residues. The V gene's germline CDR1 is KGHDR and CDR2 SFDVKD. Trimming left V 4 bases short and J 5 bases short, with 11 bases between. In DNA, the CDR3 is TGTGCCACCAGTGACGCAGGGGTGGACGAGCAGTACTTC. Protein sequence: CATSDAGVDEQYF.